A selection of T cell receptor beta chains follows, all from one sample in a study of OX40 agonist ivuxolimab in advanced cancers. The data were produced by immunoSEQ multiplex PCR, yet TCRdb's version contains in-frame clones alone and is incomplete. This sample has some 72,000 clones, with about 90% found just once. The material sequenced was CD4+ or CD8+ T cells sorted from blood, taken in a trial of the OX40 agonist ivuxolimab. All receptors derive from an adult with an advanced solid tumor such as melanoma, head and neck, liver or kidney cancer. The CDR3 runs from the conserved cysteine through the conserved F or W. D genes are given only for firm matches. Not every row has a clone size; where given, it reads once, few, many or a size class.

TGTGCCAGCAGTTTTGACAGTGTGGCGGTGGCCTTGGAGACCCAGTACTTC,CASSFDSVAVALETQYF,TRBV27,-,-,TRBJ2-5
TGTGCCAGCATTCGCAGGGAAATTAAAGAGACCCAGTACTTC,CASIRREIKETQYF,TRBV2,-,-,TRBJ2-5
TGTGCCAGTAGTATAGAGAGGCGAGGGGGCACAGATACGCAGTATTTT,CASSIERRGGTDTQYF,TRBV19,-,-,TRBJ2-3
TGTGCCAGCCCGGACAGGGAGGCCTACTATGGCTACACCTTC,CASPDREAYYGYTF,TRBV27,medium-sized,TRBD1,TRBJ1-2
TGTGCCAGCTCACCAGGAACAGGGGGCATTACGGGCTACACCTTC,CASSPGTGGITGYTF,TRBV18,-,TRBD1,TRBJ1-2
TGCGCCAGCAGCCCAGACGGGGGGGACGAAAAACTGTTTTTT,CASSPDGGDEKLFF,TRBV5-1,-,-,TRBJ1-4
TGTGCCAGTAGTATGGACAGGGGTAACTATGGCTACACCTTC,CASSMDRGNYGYTF,TRBV19,-,TRBD1,TRBJ1-2
TGCGCCAGCAGCCAAGATCACGTGGGACTAGCTGTAGATGAGCAGTTCTTC,CASSQDHVGLAVDEQFF,TRBV4-1,-,TRBD2,TRBJ2-1
TGTGCCAGCAGCCGCGGACTAGCGGAGACCCAGTACTTC,CASSRGLAETQYF,TRBV7-9,-,TRBD2,TRBJ2-5
TGTGCCAGCAGCCCAAGACTAGCGGGAGTAGAGACCCAGTACTTC,CASSPRLAGVETQYF,TRBV27,-,TRBD2,TRBJ2-5
TGCGCCAGCAGCCAAGGAACGATAAAGGAGCGGCAGTTCTTC,CASSQGTIKERQFF,TRBV4-1,-,-,TRBJ2-1
TGTGCCAGCAGTTTAGTGATTCAGGGATTCAATGAGCAGTTCTTC,CASSLVIQGFNEQFF,TRBV27,-,-,TRBJ2-1
TGTGCCAGCAGGGGAAGACAGGGGGCTTGGGAGCAGTACTTC,CASRGRQGAWEQYF,TRBV6-1,-,TRBD1,TRBJ2-7
TGCGCCAGCAGCTTGATTCGGACAGGGGGCATCGATGAGCAGTTCTTC,CASSLIRTGGIDEQFF,TRBV5-1,-,TRBD1,TRBJ2-1
TGTGCCAGCAGCTCCAGGGGGACTAGCGGGGCAGATACGCAGTATTTT,CASSSRGTSGADTQYF,TRBV7-3,-,TRBD2,TRBJ2-3
TGTGCCAGCAGCTTAGGGCCAACCGCGAACACCGGGGAGCTGTTTTTT,CASSLGPTANTGELFF,TRBV7-2,-,-,TRBJ2-2
TGTGCCAGTATCCCCGGAGGGATGAGCTATGGCTACACCTTC,CASIPGGMSYGYTF,TRBV19,few,-,TRBJ1-2
TGTGCCAGCAGTGATTCCCTGGACGGTAGCAATCAGCCCCAGCATTTT,CASSDSLDGSNQPQHF,TRBV6-4,once,-,TRBJ1-5
TGTGCCAGCAGTTTCGGACCCGGGACCCTGGGGGGCTACACCTTC,CASSFGPGTLGGYTF,TRBV28,-,-,TRBJ1-2
TGTGCCAGCAGTTTCAGTTCTGGGGCCAACGTCCTGACTTTC,CASSFSSGANVLTF,TRBV6-5,-,-,TRBJ2-6
TGTGCCAGCAGCTCCAGGGGTGGATCAGATACGCAGTATTTT,CASSSRGGSDTQYF,TRBV11-3,-,-,TRBJ2-3
TGTGCCAGCTCCCCGAGCCTAGCAAACTTTCAAGAGACCCAGTACTTC,CASSPSLANFQETQYF,TRBV18,-,-,TRBJ2-5
TGTGCCAGCAGCTTAGTACGCCAGTCTCGGGAGCAGTTCTTC,CASSLVRQSREQFF,TRBV11-3,-,-,TRBJ2-1
TGTGCCAGCAGAAGGTCCCCCAGCACAGATACGCAGTATTTT,CASRRSPSTDTQYF,TRBV7-2,-,-,TRBJ2-3
TGTGCCAGCAGCCACGGGTCGATACTTACAGGTTCTGGAAACACCATATATTTT,CASSHGSILTGSGNTIYF,TRBV11-3,-,-,TRBJ1-3
TGTGCCAGTAGTGACAGGGCCGCTCAGCCCCAGCATTTT,CASSDRAAQPQHF,TRBV19,few,TRBD1,TRBJ1-5
TGTGCCAGCAGCTCTTCCCCTAGCGGGAGGGGGGATACGCAGTATTTT,CASSSSPSGRGDTQYF,TRBV7-2,-,TRBD2,TRBJ2-3
TGTGCCAGCAGCTCGACAGGGGGCACCTCCTACGAGCAGTACTTC,CASSSTGGTSYEQYF,TRBV7-8,-,TRBD1,TRBJ2-7
TGTGCCAGCAGCATCGGGACCCTCACCGGGGAGCTGTTTTTT,CASSIGTLTGELFF,TRBV9,-,-,TRBJ2-2
TGTGCCAGCTCACCGAACTGGGACAGCACCTACGAGCAGTACTTC,CASSPNWDSTYEQYF,TRBV18,-,TRBD1,TRBJ2-7
TGTGCCAGCAGTCGGGACAGCCGGGCAGATACGCAGTATTTT,CASSRDSRADTQYF,TRBV6-6,-,TRBD1,TRBJ2-3
TGTGCCAGCAGTTACGGGGGGCAGAACACTGAAGCTTTCTTT,CASSYGGQNTEAFF,TRBV6-6,few,-,TRBJ1-1
TGCGCCAGCAGCTTGGTGGGCCCCTACGAGCAGTACTTC,CASSLVGPYEQYF,TRBV5-1,-,-,TRBJ2-7
TGTGCCAGCAGCCAAGGAAGAGGGTGGGGCTTCTCCTACGAGCAGTACTTC,CASSQGRGWGFSYEQYF,TRBV14,-,-,TRBJ2-7
TGTGCCAGCGAGTTATCCATGAACACTGAAGCTTTCTTT,CASELSMNTEAFF,TRBV11-1,-,-,TRBJ1-1
TGTGCCTGGGGCCGGTCCTACGAGCAGTACTTC,CAWGRSYEQYF,TRBV30,-,-,TRBJ2-7
TGTGCCAGCAGCTTAGGGGTTGCCGGAAACACCATATATTTT,CASSLGVAGNTIYF,TRBV7-2,-,-,TRBJ1-3
TGTGCCAGCAGCCAAGATAGCCTAGCGGGGGGATACGAGCAGTACTTC,CASSQDSLAGGYEQYF,TRBV4-2,-,TRBD2,TRBJ2-7
TGTGCCAGCAGTAAGGGACTAGCGGGAGACACGCAGTATTTT,CASSKGLAGDTQYF,TRBV5-8,-,TRBD2,TRBJ2-3
TGTGCCAGTAGTTTTCTGAATCCGAACACTGAAGCTTTCTTT,CASSFLNPNTEAFF,TRBV19,-,-,TRBJ1-1
TGTGCCAGCAGCTTAGGGGACAGTACTAATGAAAAACTGTTTTTT,CASSLGDSTNEKLFF,TRBV11-2,-,TRBD1,TRBJ1-4
TGTGCCACCAGCAGAGATCTTAGGTTAACCGGGGAGCTGTTTTTT,CATSRDLRLTGELFF,TRBV15,-,-,TRBJ2-2
TGCGCCAGCAGCCAAGATCAGAGGGACAGGGCCGTGGAAAAACTGTTTTTT,CASSQDQRDRAVEKLFF,TRBV4-3,once,TRBD1,TRBJ1-4
TGCGCCAGCGGTGCCGGGACTGAATCCTATGAGCAGTTCTTC,CASGAGTESYEQFF,TRBV4-3,-,-,TRBJ2-1
TGTGCCAGCAAGGAGGGTCCAACTAATGAAAAACTGTTTTTT,CASKEGPTNEKLFF,TRBV2,-,-,TRBJ1-4
TGCGCCAGCAGCTTGGATTCAGGGGTTTACAATGAGCAGTTCTTC,CASSLDSGVYNEQFF,TRBV5-1,-,-,TRBJ2-1
TGTGCCAGCAGAACTCCCACTCGGGATTTCTCTGGGGCCAACGTCCTGACTTTC,CASRTPTRDFSGANVLTF,TRBV2,-,-,TRBJ2-6
TGTGCCAGCAGCTTGGGCGTGCCCGGGGGGTTAGGTGAGCAGTTCTTC,CASSLGVPGGLGEQFF,TRBV5-4,-,TRBD2,TRBJ2-1